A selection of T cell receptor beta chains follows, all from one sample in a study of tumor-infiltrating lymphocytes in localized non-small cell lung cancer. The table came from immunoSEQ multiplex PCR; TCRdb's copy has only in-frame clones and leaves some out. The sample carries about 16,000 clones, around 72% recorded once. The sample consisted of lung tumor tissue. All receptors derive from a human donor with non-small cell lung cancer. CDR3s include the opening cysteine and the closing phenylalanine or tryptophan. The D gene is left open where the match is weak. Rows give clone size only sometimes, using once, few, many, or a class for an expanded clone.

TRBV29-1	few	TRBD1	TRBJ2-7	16	TGCAGCGTCGGGCAGGGGGCGGCCAAACATCACTACGAGCAGTACTTC	CSVGQGAAKHHYEQYF
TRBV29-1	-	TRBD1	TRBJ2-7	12	TGCAGCGTCGGACAGGGCTCCTACGAGCAGTACTTC	CSVGQGSYEQYF
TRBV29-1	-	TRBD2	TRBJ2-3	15	TGCAGCGTTACACTAGCGGGAACAGGCCAAAATACGCAGTATTTT	CSVTLAGTGQNTQYF
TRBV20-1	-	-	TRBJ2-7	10	TGCAGTGCTACGGGAAACGAGCAGTACTTC	CSATGNEQYF
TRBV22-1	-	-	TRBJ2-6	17	TGTCCTGGGAGGCAAATTCGCGAACAAAGTCGGGCCAACGTCCTGACTTTC	CPGRQIREQSRANVLTF
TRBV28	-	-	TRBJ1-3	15	TGTGCCAGCAGGCAGGCGTTGGGCTCTGGAAACACCATATATTTT	CASRQALGSGNTIYF
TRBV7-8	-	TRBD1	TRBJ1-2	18	TGTGCCAGCAGCTTAGTCCCGATCGACAGGGGGCCCACTTATGGCTACACCTTC	CASSLVPIDRGPTYGYTF
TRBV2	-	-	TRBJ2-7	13	TGTGCCAGCAGTGAGCCAGGCGTCAATGAGCAGTACTTC	CASSEPGVNEQYF
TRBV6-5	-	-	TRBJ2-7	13	TGTGCCAGCAGTTCGTCGCAGACCTACGAGCAGTACTTC	CASSSSQTYEQYF
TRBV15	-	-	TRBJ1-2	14	TGTGCCACCAGCAGACAGGGGATGGACTATGGCTACACCTTC	CATSRQGMDYGYTF
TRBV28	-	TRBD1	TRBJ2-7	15	TGTGCCAGCAGTTTCTCTGGAGACAGGGGCTACGAGCAGTACTTC	CASSFSGDRGYEQYF
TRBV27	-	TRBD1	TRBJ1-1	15	TGTGCCAGCAGTATCGGACAGGGGTTCCGAACTGAAGCTTTCTTT	CASSIGQGFRTEAFF
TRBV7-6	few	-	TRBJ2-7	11	TGTGCCAGCAGCCGCGGGGGTGGGACATACTTC	CASSRGGGTYF
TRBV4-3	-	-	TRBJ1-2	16	TGCGCCAGCAGCCAAGGGGGCAAGGCGGGTAACTATGGCTACACCTTC	CASSQGGKAGNYGYTF
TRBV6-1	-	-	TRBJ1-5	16	TGTGCCAGCAGTGAACTAGGCCAGGGGCCTAATCAGCCCCAGCATTTT	CASSELGQGPNQPQHF
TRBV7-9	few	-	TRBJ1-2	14	TGTGCCAGCAGCTTAGTTCTCGAGGGCCGGGGCTACACCTTC	CASSLVLEGRGYTF
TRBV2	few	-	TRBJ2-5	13	TGTGCCAGCAGTAAAGACAGCCAAGAGACCCAGTACTTC	CASSKDSQETQYF
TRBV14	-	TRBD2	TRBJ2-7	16	TGTGCCAGCAGCCAAGATGGACTAGCGGGAAGGTACGAGCAGTACTTC	CASSQDGLAGRYEQYF
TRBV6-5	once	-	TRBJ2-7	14	TGTGCCAGCAGTTACTGGGCAGGGAATTACGAGCAGTACTTC	CASSYWAGNYEQYF
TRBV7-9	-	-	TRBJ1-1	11	TGTGCCAGCAGTCCAGGCCCGGGAGCTTTCTTT	CASSPGPGAFF
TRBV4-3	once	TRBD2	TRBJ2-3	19	TGCGCCAGCAGCCGGCTGAGGGCTAGCGGGGGGGCAAGCACAGATACGCAGTATTTT	CASSRLRASGGASTDTQYF
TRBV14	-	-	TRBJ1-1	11	TGTGCCAGCAGCCAAGCAGGGATGGCTTTCTTT	CASSQAGMAFF
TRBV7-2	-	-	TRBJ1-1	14	TGTGCCAGCAGCTTAAGAGGGGCGTGGACTGAAGCTTTCTTT	CASSLRGAWTEAFF
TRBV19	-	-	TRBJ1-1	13	TGTGCCAGTAGTAGGGAGTCTGCCACGGGGGCTTTCTTT	CASSRESATGAFF